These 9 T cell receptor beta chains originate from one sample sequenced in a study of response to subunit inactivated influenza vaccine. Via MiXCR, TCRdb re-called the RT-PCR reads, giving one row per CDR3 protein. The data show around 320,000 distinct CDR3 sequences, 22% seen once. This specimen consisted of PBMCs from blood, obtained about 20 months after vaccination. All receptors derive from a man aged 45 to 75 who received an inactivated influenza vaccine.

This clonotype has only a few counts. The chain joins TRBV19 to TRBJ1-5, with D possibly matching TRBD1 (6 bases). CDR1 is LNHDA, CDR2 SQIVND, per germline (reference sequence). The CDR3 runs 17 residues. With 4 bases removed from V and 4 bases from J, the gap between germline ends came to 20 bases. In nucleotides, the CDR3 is TGTGCCAGTAGTAGTTCACCGGAGCAGGGACATAATCAGCCCCAGCATTTT. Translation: CASSSSPEQGHNQPQHF.

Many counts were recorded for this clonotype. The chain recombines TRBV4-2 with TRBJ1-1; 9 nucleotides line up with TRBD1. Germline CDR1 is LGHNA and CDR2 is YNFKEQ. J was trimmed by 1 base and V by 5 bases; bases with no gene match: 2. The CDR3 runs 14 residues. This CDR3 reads CASSRGQGNTEAFF. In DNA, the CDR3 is TGTGCCAGCAGCAGGGGACAGGGGAACACTGAAGCTTTCTTT.

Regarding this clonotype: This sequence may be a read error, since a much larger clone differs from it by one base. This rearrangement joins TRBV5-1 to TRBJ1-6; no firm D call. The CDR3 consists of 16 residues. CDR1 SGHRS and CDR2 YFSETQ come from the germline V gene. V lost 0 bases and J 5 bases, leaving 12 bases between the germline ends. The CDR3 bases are TGCGCCAGCAGCTTGGCCGGGAGCCGAGATAATTCACCCCTCCACTTT. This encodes CASSLAGSRDNSPLHF.

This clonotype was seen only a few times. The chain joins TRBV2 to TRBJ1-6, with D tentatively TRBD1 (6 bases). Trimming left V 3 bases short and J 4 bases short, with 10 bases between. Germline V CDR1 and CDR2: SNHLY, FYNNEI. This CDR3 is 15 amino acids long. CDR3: CASSEGAVYNSPLHF. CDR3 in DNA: TGTGCCAGCAGTGAGGGGGCCGTTTATAATTCACCCCTCCACTTT.

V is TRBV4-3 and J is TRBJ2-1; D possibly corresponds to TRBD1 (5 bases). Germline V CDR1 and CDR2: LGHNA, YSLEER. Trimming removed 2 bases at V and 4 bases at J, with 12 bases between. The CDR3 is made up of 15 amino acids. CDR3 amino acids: CASSQRGIGYNEQFF. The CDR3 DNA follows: TGCGCCAGCAGCCAAAGGGGAATTGGTTACAATGAGCAGTTCTTC.

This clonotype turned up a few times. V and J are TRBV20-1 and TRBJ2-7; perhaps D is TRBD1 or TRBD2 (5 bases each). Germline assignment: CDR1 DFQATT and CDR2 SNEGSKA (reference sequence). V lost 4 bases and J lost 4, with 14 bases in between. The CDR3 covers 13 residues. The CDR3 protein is CSAIRGEHYEQYF. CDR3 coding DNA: TGCAGTGCTATACGAGGGGAGCATTACGAGCAGTACTTC.

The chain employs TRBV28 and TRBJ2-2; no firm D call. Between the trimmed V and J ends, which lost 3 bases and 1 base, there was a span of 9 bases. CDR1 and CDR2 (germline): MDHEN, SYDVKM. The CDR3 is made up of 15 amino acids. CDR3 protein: CASSFRLKNTGELFF. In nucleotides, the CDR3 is TGTGCCAGCAGTTTCAGGCTGAAGAACACCGGGGAGCTGTTTTTT.

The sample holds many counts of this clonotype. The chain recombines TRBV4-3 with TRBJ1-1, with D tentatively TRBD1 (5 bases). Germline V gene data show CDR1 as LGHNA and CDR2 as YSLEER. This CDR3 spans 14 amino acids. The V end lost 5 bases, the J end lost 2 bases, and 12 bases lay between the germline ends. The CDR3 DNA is TGCGCCAGCAGCGATGGACACACAAACACTGAAGCTTTCTTT. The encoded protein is CASSDGHTNTEAFF.

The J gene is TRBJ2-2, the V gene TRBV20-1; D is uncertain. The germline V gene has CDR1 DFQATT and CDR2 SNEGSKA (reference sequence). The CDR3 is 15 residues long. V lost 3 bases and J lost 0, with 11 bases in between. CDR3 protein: CSARVSGTNTGELFF. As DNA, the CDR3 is TGCAGTGCTAGGGTTTCTGGGACGAACACCGGGGAGCTGTTTTTT.